The 10 T cell receptor beta chains below were found in one sample sequenced in a study of blood T cell repertoires in COVID-19. The data were produced by immunoSEQ multiplex PCR, yet TCRdb's version contains in-frame clones alone and is incomplete. The sample includes a few hundred thousand clones, about 91% of them seen just once. Sequences were obtained from peripheral blood. Every receptor here comes from a person aged 18 to 35 with COVID-19, enrolled during active disease.

V is TRBV6-5 and J is TRBJ1-1; no definite D call. The ends were cut back, 2 bases at V and 0 bases at J, with 10 bases in the middle. CDR3 size: 15 residues. Germline-derived CDR1 and CDR2 are MNHEY and SVGAGI. The CDR3 region has the DNA TGTGCCAGCAGTTACGCCGGAGGCTTGAACACTGAAGCTTTCTTT. It specifies CASSYAGGLNTEAFF.

The chain couples TRBV4-1 to TRBJ1-1, with a tentative D call TRBD1 (5 bases). The CDR3 totals 14 residues. Germline CDR1 is MGHRA and CDR2 is YSYEKL. V shed 1 base and J shed 5 bases, with 11 bases lying between them. The CDR3 sequence: CASSQVQGRTEAFF. The CDR3 nucleotides are TGCGCCAGCAGCCAAGTCCAGGGCAGGACTGAAGCTTTCTTT.

This clone was observed a single time. The chain links TRBV18 to TRBJ2-2; 9 bases match TRBD1. The V segment lost 1 base and the J segment 4 bases; nucleotides outside the gene matches: 16. Germline V lookup: CDR1 KGHSH, CDR2 LQKENI. The CDR3 sequence is 20 residues long. This CDR3 reads CASSPRSPLGTGPLTGELFF. In DNA, the CDR3 is TGTGCCAGCTCACCACGAAGCCCACTAGGGACAGGGCCCCTCACCGGGGAGCTGTTTTTT.

The chain links TRBV28 to TRBJ2-3, with D perhaps TRBD1 (5 bases). This CDR3 has 15 residues. Germline V CDR1 and CDR2: MDHEN, SYDVKM. The V gene lost 2 bases and the J gene lost 3 bases, with 12 bases spanning the gap. CDR3 coding DNA: TGTGCCAGCAGTTTAATAGGGGTGCGGACAGATACGCAGTATTTT. Amino acids: CASSLIGVRTDTQYF.

This chain joins TRBV6-5 and TRBJ1-6, with 9 bases that match TRBD1. Trimming removed 4 bases from V and 5 bases from J; junction bases left unmatched: 6. CDR3 length: 16 amino acids. Germline V CDR1 and CDR2: MNHEY, SVGAGI. The CDR3 bases are TGTGCCAGCAGTTTTAGGAGGACAGGGGATAATTCACCCCTCCACTTT. Encoded protein: CASSFRRTGDNSPLHF.

The chain uses TRBV2 and TRBJ1-3, with D possibly being TRBD1 (5 bases). CDR3 length: 18 amino acids. Trimming stripped 4 bases from V and 0 bases from J, with 19 bases between. Looked up from germline, CDR1 is SNHLY and CDR2 is FYNNEI. CDR3 coding DNA: TGTGCCAGCAGTGGAGACATACAGGTCCTCTTCTCTGGAAACACCATATATTTT. Its translation is CASSGDIQVLFSGNTIYF.

The gene calls are TRBV29-1 and TRBJ2-2; possible D gene TRBD2, 7 bases. Germline lookup yields CDR1 SQVTM and CDR2 ANQGSEA. V lost 6 bases, J lost 0 bases, and 11 bases lay in between. The CDR3 extends over 14 amino acids. The CDR3 sequence is CSVWGGPNTGELFF. The CDR3 DNA is TGCAGCGTCTGGGGGGGGCCGAACACCGGGGAGCTGTTTTTT.

The chain is built from TRBV7-2 and TRBJ1-5; the D gene is possibly TRBD1 (6 bases). The germline gives CDR1 SGHTA, CDR2 FQGNSA. This CDR3 has 17 amino acids. The germline V and J ends were trimmed by 4 bases and 0 bases, with 16 bases remaining between them. The CDR3 bases are TGTGCCAGCAGCTGGGGGGGGCGGGGTAATAGCAATCAGCCCCAGCATTTT. The encoded protein is CASSWGGRGNSNQPQHF.

The J gene is TRBJ2-1, the V gene TRBV29-1; 9 bases agree with TRBD1. The CDR3 extends over 14 amino acids. Germline values: CDR1 SQVTM, CDR2 ANQGSEA. V lost 6 bases, J lost 0 bases, and 3 bases stayed unmatched. The chain's CDR3 is CSVDRGSSYNEQFF. The CDR3 nucleotides are TGCAGCGTCGACAGGGGGAGCTCCTACAATGAGCAGTTCTTC.

A few counts support this clone. The chain joins TRBV10-3 to TRBJ2-7; possibly TRBD2 for D (6 bases). CDR3 length equals 15 residues. Germline V CDR1 and CDR2: ENHRY, SYGVKD. Trimming shortened V by 4 bases and J by 7 bases, and 20 bases separated the two germline ends. The CDR3 sequence: CAISAGAGLAGEQYF. The DNA for the CDR3 is TGTGCCATCAGTGCAGGAGCGGGCCTGGCGGGAGAGCAGTACTTC.